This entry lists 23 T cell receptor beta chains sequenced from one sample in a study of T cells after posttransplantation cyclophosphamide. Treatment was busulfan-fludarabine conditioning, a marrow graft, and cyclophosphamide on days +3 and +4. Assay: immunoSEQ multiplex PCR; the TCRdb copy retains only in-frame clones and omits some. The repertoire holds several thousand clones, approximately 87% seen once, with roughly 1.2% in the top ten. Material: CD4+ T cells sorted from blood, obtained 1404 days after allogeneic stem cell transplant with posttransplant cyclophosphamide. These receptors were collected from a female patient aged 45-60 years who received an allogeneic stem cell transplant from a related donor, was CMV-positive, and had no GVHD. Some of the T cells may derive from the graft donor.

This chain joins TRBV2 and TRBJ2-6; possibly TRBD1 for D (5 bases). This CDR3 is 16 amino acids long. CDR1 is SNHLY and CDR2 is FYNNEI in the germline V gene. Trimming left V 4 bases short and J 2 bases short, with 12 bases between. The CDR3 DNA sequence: TGTGCCAGCAGTGGAAACCCCAGGGCTGGGGCCAACGTCCTGACTTTC. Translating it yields CASSGNPRAGANVLTF.

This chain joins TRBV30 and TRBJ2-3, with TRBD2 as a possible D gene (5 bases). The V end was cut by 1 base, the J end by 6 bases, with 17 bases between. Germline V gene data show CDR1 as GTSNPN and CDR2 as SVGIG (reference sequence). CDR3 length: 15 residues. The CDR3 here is CAWSEGGPGGDTQYF. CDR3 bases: TGTGCCTGGAGTGAAGGCGGGCCGGGCGGGGATACGCAGTATTTT. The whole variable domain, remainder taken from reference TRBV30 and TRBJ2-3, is SQTIHQWPATLVQPVGSPLSLECTVEGTSNPNLYWYRQAAGRGLQLLFYSVGIGQISSEVPQNLSASRPQDRQFILSSKKLLLSDSGFYLCAWSEGGPGGDTQYFGPGTRLTVL.

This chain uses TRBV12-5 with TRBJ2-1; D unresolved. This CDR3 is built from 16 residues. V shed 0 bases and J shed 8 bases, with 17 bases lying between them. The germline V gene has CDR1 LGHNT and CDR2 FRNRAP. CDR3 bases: TGTGCTAGTGGTTTGGTCGTAGGCGCCCCCGAGGATGAGCAGTTCTTC. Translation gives CASGLVVGAPEDEQFF.

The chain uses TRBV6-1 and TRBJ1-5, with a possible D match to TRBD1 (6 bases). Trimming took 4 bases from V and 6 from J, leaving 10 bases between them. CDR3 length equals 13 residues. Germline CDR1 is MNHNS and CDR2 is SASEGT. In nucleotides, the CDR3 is TGTGCCAGCAGTGGGATAGGGGGTCAGCCCCAGCATTTT. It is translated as CASSGIGGQPQHF.

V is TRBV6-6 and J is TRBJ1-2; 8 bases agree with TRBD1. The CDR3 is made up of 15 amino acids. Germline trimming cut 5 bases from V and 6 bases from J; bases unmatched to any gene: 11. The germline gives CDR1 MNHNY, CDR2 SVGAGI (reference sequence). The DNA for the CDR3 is TGTGCCAGCAGTATAGCTGGGACAGGAGGAGATGGCTACACCTTC. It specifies CASSIAGTGGDGYTF.

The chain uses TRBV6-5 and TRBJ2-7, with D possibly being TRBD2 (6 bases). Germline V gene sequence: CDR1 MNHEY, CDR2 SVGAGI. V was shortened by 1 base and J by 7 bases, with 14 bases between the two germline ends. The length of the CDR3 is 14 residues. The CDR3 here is CASSYFAGLGEQYF. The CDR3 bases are TGTGCCAGCAGTTACTTCGCGGGATTAGGGGAGCAGTACTTC.

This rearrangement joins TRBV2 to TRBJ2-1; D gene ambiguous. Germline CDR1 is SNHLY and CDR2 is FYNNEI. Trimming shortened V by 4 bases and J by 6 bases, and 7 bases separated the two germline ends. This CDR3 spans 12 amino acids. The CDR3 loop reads CASSAQLNEQFF. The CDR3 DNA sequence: TGTGCCAGCAGTGCACAGCTCAATGAGCAGTTCTTC.

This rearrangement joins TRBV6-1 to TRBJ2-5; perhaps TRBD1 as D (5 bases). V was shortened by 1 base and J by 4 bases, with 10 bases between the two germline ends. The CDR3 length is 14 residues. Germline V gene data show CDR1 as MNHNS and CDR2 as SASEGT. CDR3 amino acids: CASSEGWGGETQYF. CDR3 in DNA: TGTGCCAGCAGTGAAGGGTGGGGCGGAGAGACCCAGTACTTC.

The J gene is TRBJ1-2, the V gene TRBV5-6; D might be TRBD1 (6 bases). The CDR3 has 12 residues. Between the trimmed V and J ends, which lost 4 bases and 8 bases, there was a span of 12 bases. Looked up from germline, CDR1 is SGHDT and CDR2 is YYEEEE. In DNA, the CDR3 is TGTGCCAGCAGCCCTCCAGGGGTCGGCTACACCTTC. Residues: CASSPPGVGYTF.

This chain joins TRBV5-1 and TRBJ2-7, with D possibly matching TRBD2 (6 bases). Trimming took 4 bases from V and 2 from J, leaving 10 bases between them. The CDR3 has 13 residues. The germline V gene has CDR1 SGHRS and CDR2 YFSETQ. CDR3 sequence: CASSPGLTYEQYF. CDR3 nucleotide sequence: TGCGCCAGCAGCCCGGGACTCACCTACGAGCAGTACTTC.

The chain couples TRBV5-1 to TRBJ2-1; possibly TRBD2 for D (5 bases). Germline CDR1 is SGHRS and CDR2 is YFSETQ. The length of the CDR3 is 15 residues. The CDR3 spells CPPFDRRTVGNEQFF. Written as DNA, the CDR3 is TGCCCCCCGTTCGATCGGAGGACCGTAGGGAATGAGCAGTTCTTC.

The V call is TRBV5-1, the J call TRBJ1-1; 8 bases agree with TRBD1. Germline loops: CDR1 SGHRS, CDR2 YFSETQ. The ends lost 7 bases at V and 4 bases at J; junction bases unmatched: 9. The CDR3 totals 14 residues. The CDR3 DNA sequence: TGCGCCAGCGCTGGACAGGGCTCGTTCACTGAAGCTTTCTTT. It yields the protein CASAGQGSFTEAFF.

The DNA for the CDR3 is TGTGCCAGCAGAAGGCTAGCGGAATTCAATGAGCAGTTCTTC. Amino acid sequence: CASRRLAEFNEQFF. This chain uses TRBV2 with TRBJ2-1, with 7 bases that match TRBD2. With V trimmed by 6 bases and J by 6 bases, 8 bases remained unmatched. The CDR3 runs 14 residues. The germline CDR1 and CDR2 sequences are SNHLY and FYNNEI.

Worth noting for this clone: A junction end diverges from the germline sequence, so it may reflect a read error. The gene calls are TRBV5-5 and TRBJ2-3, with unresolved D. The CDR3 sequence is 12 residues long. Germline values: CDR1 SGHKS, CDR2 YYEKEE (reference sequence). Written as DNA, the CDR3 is TGTGCCAGCAGTTTGGGTACGGAGACGCAGTATTTT. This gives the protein CASSLGTETQYF.

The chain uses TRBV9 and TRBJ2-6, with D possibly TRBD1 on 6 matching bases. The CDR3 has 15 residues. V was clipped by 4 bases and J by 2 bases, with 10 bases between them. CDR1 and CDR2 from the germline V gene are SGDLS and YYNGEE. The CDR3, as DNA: TGTGCCAGCAGCCCCAGGGGAGCTGGGGCCAACGTCCTGACTTTC. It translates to CASSPRGAGANVLTF.

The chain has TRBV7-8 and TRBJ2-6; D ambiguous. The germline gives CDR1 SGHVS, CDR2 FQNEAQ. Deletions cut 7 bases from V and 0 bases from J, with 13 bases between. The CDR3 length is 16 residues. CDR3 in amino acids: CASNPLQLSGANVLTF. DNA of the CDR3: TGTGCCAGCAACCCGCTACAGCTCTCTGGGGCCAACGTCCTGACTTTC.

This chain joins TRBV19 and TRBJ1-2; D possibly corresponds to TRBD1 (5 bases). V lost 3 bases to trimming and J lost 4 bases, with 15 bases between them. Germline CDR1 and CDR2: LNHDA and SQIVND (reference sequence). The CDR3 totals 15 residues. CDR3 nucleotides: TGTGCCAGTAGTATCGGTACAGGTCTCTCCTATGGCTACACCTTC. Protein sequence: CASSIGTGLSYGYTF.

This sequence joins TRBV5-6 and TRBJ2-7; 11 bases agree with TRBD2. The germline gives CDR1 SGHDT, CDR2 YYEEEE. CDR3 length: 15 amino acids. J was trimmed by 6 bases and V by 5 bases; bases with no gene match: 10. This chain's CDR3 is CASRRELAGVSEQYF. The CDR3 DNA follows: TGTGCCAGCAGACGAGAACTAGCGGGAGTCTCCGAGCAGTACTTC. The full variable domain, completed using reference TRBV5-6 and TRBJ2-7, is DAGVTQSPTHLIKTRGQQVTLRCSPKSGHDTVSWYQQALGQGPQFIFQYYEEEERQRGNFPDRFSGHQFPNYSSELNVNALLLGDSALYLCASRRELAGVSEQYFGPGTRLTVT.

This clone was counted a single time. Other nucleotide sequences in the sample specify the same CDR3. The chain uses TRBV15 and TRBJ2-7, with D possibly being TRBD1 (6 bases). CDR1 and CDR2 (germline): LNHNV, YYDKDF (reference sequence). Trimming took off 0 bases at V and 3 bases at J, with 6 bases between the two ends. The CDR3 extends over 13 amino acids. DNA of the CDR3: TGTGCCACCAGCAGAGACAGGGGCTACGAGCAGTACTTC. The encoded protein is CATSRDRGYEQYF.

CDR3 protein: CASSLELAGTDTQYF. The CDR3 DNA reads TGTGCCAGCAGCCTGGAGCTAGCGGGGACAGATACGCAGTATTTT. The genes are TRBV28 and TRBJ2-3, with 9 bases lining up with TRBD2. CDR3 length equals 15 residues. The germline V gene encodes CDR1 MDHEN and CDR2 SYDVKM. Trimming cost V 6 bases and J 3 bases; bases outside gene matches: 7.

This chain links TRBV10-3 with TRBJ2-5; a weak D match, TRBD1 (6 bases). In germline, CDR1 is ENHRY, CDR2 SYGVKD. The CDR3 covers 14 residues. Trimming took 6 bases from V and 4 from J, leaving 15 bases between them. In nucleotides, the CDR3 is TGTGCCATCAGGGGCCTTGGACAGAGAGAGACCCAGTACTTC. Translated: CAIRGLGQRETQYF.

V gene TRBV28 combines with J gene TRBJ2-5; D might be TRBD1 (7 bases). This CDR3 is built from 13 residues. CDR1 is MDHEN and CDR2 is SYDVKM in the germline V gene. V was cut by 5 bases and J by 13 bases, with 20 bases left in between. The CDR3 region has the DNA TGTGCCAGCAGTAACATCAGGGGGGTTGGGATGTACTTC. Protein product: CASSNIRGVGMYF.

CDR3 sequence reads: CAISQGLGFDEQYF. In DNA form, the CDR3 reads TGTGCCATCAGTCAGGGACTAGGTTTCGACGAGCAGTACTTC. The V and J genes are TRBV10-3 and TRBJ2-7, with 8 bases lining up with TRBD2. The germline V gene encodes CDR1 ENHRY and CDR2 SYGVKD. V was pared by 5 bases and J by 5 bases, with 8 bases of the junction left unmatched. The CDR3 has 14 residues.